The clone carrying this T cell receptor (beta chain) was recorded a few times. Its cognate antigen is unknown. V lost 4 bases, J lost 2 bases, and 8 bases stayed unmatched. The CDR3 sequence is 16 residues long. Per germline, CDR1 SGHRS and CDR2 YFSETQ. Sample-barcoded 5' priming and a J-beta primer mix drove a second PCR of roughly 6 to 12 cycles. TCRdb reprocessed the 5' RACE reads via MiXCR and lists one record per CDR3 protein. The sample shows hundreds of thousands of distinct CDR3 sequences, approximately 49% of them seen only once. The source of the sample is a study of blood T cells in healthy people across ages. Study-wide findings and caveats: TCR beta diversity was tightly associated with the proportion of naive T cells.

The sample taken for sequencing was blood. This receptor was identified in a man aged 25-45 years in good health. J is TRBJ2-7 and V is TRBV5-1; TRBD2 matches 11 bases. The CDR3 sequence: CASSLASGGPTYEQYF. The CDR3 DNA is TGCGCCAGCAGCCTTGCTAGCGGGGGGCCAACCTACGAGCAGTACTTC.